This paragraph reports one T cell receptor (beta chain). The sample belongs to a study of blood T cell repertoires in COVID-19. Study summary: Sites in the United States, Italy and Spain provided acute and convalescent COVID-19 samples.

Germline-derived CDR1 and CDR2 are SGDLS and YYNGEE. The CDR3 extends over 15 amino acids. The ends were cut back, 0 bases at V and 2 bases at J, with 10 bases in the middle. In the authors' workflow: Reference gene primer amplification gave estimated nucleated cell counts. Repertoires were generated with immunoSEQ multiplex PCR, while TCRdb's copy carries only in-frame clones and drops some. V and J calls and clone size are those listed in that table; D and trimming were worked out from the DNA. The sample comprises 400,000 to 550,000 clones, 70% to 90% of which are singletons, and nearly 2% rests with the top ten.

The chain joins TRBV9 to TRBJ2-3, with D possibly being TRBD1 (5 bases). Sequencing was done on a sample of PBMCs or T cells enriched from blood (not recorded which). The clonotype was recovered from a woman between 18 and 29 years old with acute COVID-19. The CDR3, as DNA: TGTGCCAGCAGCGTAGTCGGCAGGGACACAGATACGCAGTATTTT. Translated: CASSVVGRDTDTQYF. Using reference TRBV9 and TRBJ2-3 for the parts outside the CDR3, the full variable domain is DSGVTQTPKHLITATGQRVTLRCSPRSGDLSVYWYQQSLDQGLQFLIQYYNGEERAKGNILERFSAQQFPDLHSELNLSSLELGDSALYFCASSVVGRDTDTQYFGPGTRLTVL.